This T cell receptor beta chain is from a study of human T cells and chemical hapten exposure. For the study at large: The patients, most of them female, presented with alopecia areata, totalis or universalis.

Study results and caveats: Correlating positively with patch test score were the PT1 expanded TCR counts. Sensitization with DPC brought no change to TCRs above 1 in 1000 in frequency.

TCRdb processed the RACE reads anew with MiXCR; each CDR3 protein has one entry. This sample yields 85,000 to 95,000 distinct CDR3 sequences, of which approximately 11% are seen a single time; around 2.2% belongs to the top ten. Details on this clonotype: Its cognate antigen is unknown.

This sample's time point: patch test 2, 6 weeks after DPC sensitization. As for treatment: therapeutic diphenylcyclopropenone sensitization with weekly scalp DPC. Suited to DPC and affected by alopecia, the donors ranged from 18 to 70 years old. The sequences come from whole blood, collected in connection with sensitization to the hapten diphenylcyclopropenone (DPC). This receptor was identified in a middle-aged man with alopecia areata. Some clones in this sample may be carry-over from other donors' samples.

The CDR3 DNA follows: TGTGCCAGCAGCCCCTTGACTAGCGGGAAGGGTGATACGCAGTATTTT. Residues: CASSPLTSGKGDTQYF. This rearrangement joins TRBV3-1 to TRBJ2-3; TRBD2 aligns across 11 bases. The germline V gene has CDR1 LGHDT and CDR2 YNNKEL (reference sequence). This CDR3 contains 16 residues. Trimming at V came to 4 bases and at J to 6 bases, leaving 9 bases not matched to a gene.